The following is a TCR beta chain sequence with its context. This clone was seen only once. Which antigen it targets is not known. Base-call qualities are not available, and no considerably larger clone is one nucleotide away. This entry comes from a study of blood T cell repertoires in COVID-19 (dated by TCRdb to about 2020). Regarding the study in general: Samples covering the acute and convalescent phases of COVID-19 were provided by collaborators in the United States, Italy and Spain. The dataset comprised deeply sampled blood TCRbeta repertoires from subjects exposed to, actively infected with, or recovered from COVID-19. Nearly every sample came with metadata listing a de-identified subject ID, COVID-19 status, age in years and sex. The material from the prospective study consisted of cDNA or gDNA derived from T cells, B-cell-depleted T cells, or PBMCs. The repertoires were released in a freely available public database intended as a resource for research on the immune response to SARS-CoV-2. Samples came from the ongoing ImmuneRACE study (first 160 participants) plus 1,254 subjects from 6 global collaborators. Where available, HLA class I and class II types were taken from metadata supplied by the sample provider and were not determined by assay-based typing.

Whole blood was collected in K2EDTA tubes by collaborating institutions according to the institutions' own protocols. For TCRbeta analysis, collaborators shipped samples as frozen whole blood, isolated PBMCs, or DNA extracted from either of those sample types. Broader findings and caveats from the paper: How much clinical and demographic metadata was included differed by source and by participant, and the metadata was provided uncurated.

TCRbeta CDR3 regions were amplified from genomic DNA using the immunoSEQ Assay, a bias-controlled multiplex PCR. The study's own analysis went as follows. Nucleated cell counts per sample were estimated from amplification of reference gene primers within the assay. To quantify the absolute abundance of each unique TCRbeta CDR3 rearrangement, sequence reads were collapsed and filtered. For each sample, productive Simpson clonality was calculated as the square root of Simpson's diversity index over productive rearrangements. TCRdb limited this immuneACCESS table to in-frame rearrangements with V and J called. A share of clones is missing; checked studies link under half to unresolved V genes, and the rest is unexplained. The V and J calls and clone size are taken from that table; D and trimming were inferred from the DNA. In all, the sample holds around 250,000 clones, and 86% of those were seen once. About 4% of the sample belongs to the ten largest clones.

The CDR3 spans 13 residues, from the cysteine through the phenylalanine. The read is trimmed to its CDR3 DNA, 39 bases read in frame from base 1. As encoded in the germline V gene, CDR1 is SQVTM while CDR2 is ANQGSEA. Trimming at the junction amounts to 4 bases on V and 8 bases on J, and the germline ends lie 15 bases apart. This clonotype was obtained from a young man with active or convalescent COVID-19. The sequenced material came from peripheral blood. The chain is encoded by TRBV29-1 joined to TRBJ2-1, with no confidently assigned D gene. CDR3 protein: CSVASVQYDEQFF. The nucleotides read TGCAGCGTTGCTTCTGTGCAGTACGATGAGCAGTTCTTC.